A single sample gave rise to the 29 T cell receptor beta chains below, sequenced in a study of T cells expressing NK-cell markers. TCRdb re-called the 5' RACE reads and gives one entry per CDR3 protein, without DNA. The table counts around 550,000 distinct CDR3 sequences; less than 4.5% lies in the top ten. The sequencing sample was made of blood T cells: a sorted CD56 or NKG2C T cell subset, CD4+ or CD8+ T cells, or bulk PBMC T cells (not recorded which). These receptors originate from a man younger than 35 in good health.

This chain joins TRBV11-2 and TRBJ2-5; TCRdb gives TRBD1 as the D gene, but with no DNA this cannot be confirmed. This CDR3 has 19 residues. Germline assignment: CDR1 SGHAT and CDR2 FQNNGV. This chain's CDR3 is CASSLPVIRDRGPQETQYF.

The chain carries TRBV29-1 and TRBJ2-3; the TRBD2 assignment by TCRdb is unverifiable without DNA. CDR3 length equals 14 residues. CDR1 and CDR2 from the germline V gene are SQVTM and ANQGSEA. CDR3 loop: CSVTSGSGPDTQYF.

The chain links TRBV6-1 to TRBJ2-7; TCRdb lists TRBD2, though no DNA is available to test this call. Germline V CDR1 and CDR2: MNHNS, SASEGT. The CDR3 contains 17 residues. The CDR3 spells CASTSDGRTPHTSEQYF.

V gene TRBV6-1 combines with J gene TRBJ2-5; TCRdb selects TRBD2, and the lack of DNA leaves this call unchecked. Germline V gene data show CDR1 as MNHNS and CDR2 as SASEGT. This CDR3 contains 14 residues. The CDR3 is CASSGWLAGAAQYF.

The chain carries TRBV12-3 or TRBV12-4 and TRBJ1-1. This CDR3 spans 13 amino acids. The CDR3 loop is CASSLGSATEAFF.

The rearrangement links TRBV10-2 to TRBJ1-6; TCRdb picks TRBD1, but there is no DNA to check that call. This CDR3 contains 15 residues. Per the germline V gene, CDR1 is WSHSY and CDR2 is SAAADI. The CDR3 region is CASNKRDSYNSPLHF.

This chain joins TRBV28 and TRBJ2-7; TCRdb proposes TRBD2, but this gene call is untestable without DNA. This CDR3 contains 19 residues. Germline V CDR1 and CDR2: MDHEN, SYDVKM. The CDR3 sequence is CASSSHGTSGARISYEQYF. The full variable domain, its missing parts supplied by reference TRBV28 and TRBJ2-7, is DVKVTQSSRYLVKRTGEKVFLECVQDMDHENMFWYRQDPGLGLRLIYFSYDVKMKEKGDIPEGYSVSREKKERFSLILESASTNQTSMYLCASSSHGTSGARISYEQYFGPGTRLTVT.

CDR3 amino acids: CASSLGLAGAWGLYEQYF. The rearrangement uses TRBV9 and TRBJ2-7; TCRdb indicates TRBD2, and absent DNA this call remains unverified. Germline CDR1 is SGDLS and CDR2 is YYNGEE. The CDR3 covers 18 residues.

The genes are TRBV5-1 and TRBJ1-4. The CDR3 runs to 16 residues. CDR1 is SGHRS and CDR2 is YFSETQ in the germline V gene. The CDR3 spells CASSLRADTTNEKLFF.

The rearrangement uses TRBV7-6 and TRBJ2-7. The germline V gene encodes CDR1 SGHVS and CDR2 FNYEAQ. This CDR3 has 13 amino acids. The CDR3: CASSLGRHGEQYF.

J is TRBJ2-1 and V is TRBV20-1. The CDR3 is 14 residues long. CDR1 and CDR2 from the germline V gene are DFQATT and SNEGSKA (reference sequence). The CDR3 region is CSASWVSSYNEQFF.

This chain's CDR3 is CASSFPGTAYNEQFF. V usage is TRBV28 and J usage is TRBJ2-1; TCRdb calls TRBD1, which cannot be checked without DNA. From germline, CDR1 is MDHEN and CDR2 SYDVKM. This CDR3 is 15 amino acids long.

The chain is built from TRBV6-5 and TRBJ2-5; TCRdb designates TRBD2, a call that cannot be tested without DNA. Per the germline V gene, CDR1 is MNHEY and CDR2 is SVGAGI. This CDR3 comprises 16 residues. The CDR3 loop is CASSTVAGGPEETQYF.

The V and J genes are TRBV29-1 and TRBJ2-1; TCRdb names TRBD2, which stays unverified in the absence of DNA. This CDR3 has 13 residues. Germline-derived CDR1 and CDR2 are SQVTM and ANQGSEA. The CDR3 region is CSPDAGLANEQFF.

The rearrangement uses TRBV7-8 and TRBJ2-1; with no DNA, the TCRdb D assignment of TRBD2 cannot be verified. Germline V gene sequence: CDR1 SGHVS, CDR2 FQNEAQ. CDR3 length: 16 amino acids. The chain's CDR3 is CASSPQGGGLANEQFF.

The rearrangement uses TRBV5-6 and TRBJ2-1; TCRdb selects TRBD1, and the lack of DNA leaves this call unchecked. Per germline, CDR1 SGHDT and CDR2 YYEEEE. The CDR3 has 15 residues. This CDR3 is CASSGGMDPYNEQFF.

The rearrangement links TRBV5-6 to TRBJ1-2. The CDR3 sequence is 15 residues long. Germline lookup yields CDR1 SGHDT and CDR2 YYEEEE. CDR3 protein: CASSLGFLDNYGYTF. The whole variable domain, remainder taken from reference TRBV5-6 and TRBJ1-2, is DAGVTQSPTHLIKTRGQQVTLRCSPKSGHDTVSWYQQALGQGPQFIFQYYEEEERQRGNFPDRFSGHQFPNYSSELNVNALLLGDSALYLCASSLGFLDNYGYTFGSGTRLTVV.

The chain carries TRBV4-3 and TRBJ1-6. The CDR3 totals 15 residues. Looked up from germline, CDR1 is LGHNA and CDR2 is YSLEER. The CDR3 here is CASSQDWEGRSPLHF.

The chain has TRBV5-1 and TRBJ2-1; TCRdb's D call of TRBD2 is untestable without DNA. Germline loops: CDR1 SGHRS, CDR2 YFSETQ. The CDR3 runs to 15 residues. The CDR3: CASSVASGSYNEQFF.

CDR3 loop: CASSPGYNNEQFF. The rearrangement links TRBV12-3 or TRBV12-4 to TRBJ2-1; the D call of TRBD1 rests on TCRdb alone, since no DNA is present to check it. This CDR3 comprises 13 residues.

The V call is TRBV12-3 or TRBV12-4, the J call TRBJ1-1. There are 15 residues in the CDR3. CDR3 in amino acids: CASSLGGIGNTEAFF.

This sequence joins TRBV28 and TRBJ2-5. The germline V gene encodes CDR1 MDHEN and CDR2 SYDVKM. The CDR3 extends over 13 amino acids. CDR3 sequence reads: CASGPHPPTTQYF.

This chain joins TRBV12-3 or TRBV12-4 and TRBJ1-1; TCRdb's D gene call, TRBD1, goes unchecked for lack of DNA. The length of the CDR3 is 13 residues. The chain's CDR3 is CASSPGQVFEAFF.

This sequence joins TRBV25-1 and TRBJ2-2; TCRdb's D call, TRBD1, is unchecked because there is no DNA. Germline V gives CDR1 MGHDK, CDR2 SYGVNS. This CDR3 spans 14 amino acids. The CDR3 reads CASGDWVNTGELFF.

V gene TRBV9 combines with J gene TRBJ2-7; TCRdb's D gene call, TRBD1, goes unchecked for lack of DNA. From germline, CDR1 is SGDLS and CDR2 YYNGEE. This CDR3 is 15 amino acids long. The CDR3 reads CASSVDLRRSYEQYF.

This chain links TRBV15 with TRBJ1-1. The germline V gene encodes CDR1 LNHNV and CDR2 YYDKDF (reference sequence). This CDR3 region has 11 residues. This CDR3 reads CATSGNTEAFF.

V gene TRBV18 combines with J gene TRBJ2-2; absent DNA, TCRdb's TRBD1 call cannot be checked. CDR3 length: 16 amino acids. CDR1 and CDR2 from the germline V gene are KGHSH and LQKENI. This CDR3 is CASSQVRQGAAGELFF.

V and J are TRBV27 and TRBJ1-5. The CDR3 is 16 residues long. From germline, CDR1 is MNHEY and CDR2 SMNVEV (reference sequence). The CDR3 loop reads CASSLLGREGNQPQHF.

The V gene is TRBV20-1, the J gene TRBJ2-2; TCRdb selects TRBD1, and the lack of DNA leaves this call unchecked. Looked up from germline, CDR1 is DFQATT and CDR2 is SNEGSKA (reference sequence). This CDR3 comprises 16 residues. The CDR3 loop reads CSARVQGEANTGELFF.